This note documents a single TCR beta chain sequence. This clonotype has more than one count but fewer than ten. The target of this receptor is not known. No base qualities exist here, and no much larger clone lies one base off it. These data are taken from a study of response to subunit inactivated influenza vaccine listed by TCRdb under 2018. With respect to the entire study: To follow how T cells responded to a trivalent subunit inactivated influenza vaccine, the researchers relied on deep quantitative profiling of the T cell receptor repertoire. The paper as a whole reports these results and caveats: It was suggested by the authors that each seasonal influenza vaccination may recruit only a limited number of new T cells.

The germline V end is reduced by 3 bases and the J end by 6 bases; junction bases left unmatched: 5. Counted from cysteine to phenylalanine, this CDR3 has 16 amino acids. CDR3 DNA only is kept here, 48 bases in frame from base 1. The protocol used for the library was RT-PCR. TCRdb records Illumina HiSeq 2500 as the sequencer. The public reads were reprocessed in TCRdb via fastp at Q25 and MiXCR, keeping in-frame beta chains. CDR3 protein sequences are deduplicated, and each keeps its most common genes and DNA. This sample has roughly 780,000 distinct CDR3 sequences in its table, and about 18% of those were observed once. The biggest ten clones account for roughly a tenth of the sample.

The sequence is built from TRBV12-3 or TRBV12-4 and TRBJ1-6, and TRBD1 matches 10 of the central bases. The starting material was PBMCs from blood, obtained about 5 days after vaccination. The TCR originated in a man aged 50 to 59 who received an inactivated influenza vaccine. Donor details come from another sample of the same person, matched by shared clones. The CDR3 protein is CASSFRDRGGNSPLHF. The bases read TGTGCCAGCAGTTTCAGGGACAGGGGAGGTAATTCACCCCTCCACTTT.